This is a list of T cell receptor beta chains from one sample in a study of blood T cell repertoires in COVID-19. Assay used: immunoSEQ multiplex PCR; TCRdb lists only in-frame clones, some missing. The sample includes some 200,000 clones, 83% of them seen just once. The sequencing input was PBMCs or T cells enriched from blood (not recorded which). All receptors come from a woman aged 50 to 60 who had been exposed to COVID-19. The CDR3 runs from the conserved cysteine through the conserved F or W. Fields, in order: D gene, clone size, J gene, V gene, CDR3 DNA, CDR3 protein. The D gene is left open where the match is weak. Some rows mark clone size as missing; the rest say once, few, many or name a class of expanded clone.

TRBD1 | few | TRBJ1-6 | TRBV30 | TGTGCCTGGAGTAAGGCTTCCTTACAGGGGGTGAATTCACCCCTCCACTTT | CAWSKASLQGVNSPLHF
- | - | TRBJ1-1 | TRBV19 | TGTGCCAGTAGTATACTTGGGGGAGGTGAAGCTTTCTTT | CASSILGGGEAFF
TRBD2 | once | TRBJ2-3 | TRBV15 | TGTGCCACCAGTGGCGGGGGGTCCACAGATACGCAGTATTTT | CATSGGGSTDTQYF
- | - | TRBJ2-3 | TRBV3-1/TRBV3-2 | TGTGCCAGCAGTCAACTCGATACGCAGTATTTT | CASSQLDTQYF
- | - | TRBJ1-1 | TRBV5-5 | TGTGCCAGCAGCTTACATGTGAACACTGAAGCTTTCTTT | CASSLHVNTEAFF
TRBD1 | - | TRBJ1-3 | TRBV19 | TGTGCCACTACGACAGGGATCTATGGAAACACCATATATTTT | CATTTGIYGNTIYF
TRBD1 | - | TRBJ1-5 | TRBV2 | TGTGCCAGCCGGGGGACAGGGGGCGGTCAGCCCCAGCATTTT | CASRGTGGGQPQHF
- | - | TRBJ2-2 | TRBV24-1 | TGTGCCACCAGTGAAATAGGGGCAGGGCGTTCCGGGGAGCTGTTTTTT | CATSEIGAGRSGELFF
- | - | TRBJ1-1 | TRBV29-1 | TGCAGCGTTCCTGAGCAGGGGATGAACACTGAAGCTTTCTTT | CSVPEQGMNTEAFF
- | - | TRBJ2-3 | TRBV4-3 | TGCGCCAGCAGCCAAGTAGGAGGGGCAGATACGCAGTATTTT | CASSQVGGADTQYF
- | - | TRBJ2-1 | TRBV3-1/TRBV3-2 | TGTGCCAGCAGCCGGGGGACTTTCAATGAGCAGTTCTTC | CASSRGTFNEQFF
- | few | TRBJ2-2 | TRBV14 | TGTGCCAGCAGCCGTCCAGTCGGGGAGCTGTTTTTT | CASSRPVGELFF
TRBD1 | - | TRBJ1-1 | TRBV6-2/TRBV6-3 | TGTGCCAGCAGTACCGGGACAGGGGTCACTGAAGCTTTCTTT | CASSTGTGVTEAFF
- | - | TRBJ2-2 | TRBV18 | TGTGCCAGCTCACCAGATCAGCAGGTCATAGCCGGGGAGCTGTTTTTT | CASSPDQQVIAGELFF
- | - | TRBJ2-2 | TRBV11-2 | TGTGCCAGCAGCTTAGACAGGGGTGCCGGGGAGCTGTTTTTT | CASSLDRGAGELFF
TRBD2 | - | TRBJ2-3 | TRBV11-2 | TGTGCCAGCAGCCCCGGGGGGAGTACGCAGTATTTT | CASSPGGSTQYF
- | - | TRBJ1-5 | TRBV28 | TGTGCCAGCAGTCTAGTGGGGGCCGGGACGACAAATCAGCCCCAGCATTTT | CASSLVGAGTTNQPQHF
- | - | TRBJ1-1 | TRBV5-8 | TGTGCCAGCAGCTTGGGAGGGCCGAACACTGAAGCTTTCTTT | CASSLGGPNTEAFF
- | once | TRBJ1-1 | TRBV5-1 | TGCGCCAGCAGCTTGTCCGGGGTCACTGAAGCTTTCTTT | CASSLSGVTEAFF
TRBD1 | - | TRBJ2-1 | TRBV3-1/TRBV3-2 | TGTGCCAGCAGCCTAACAGGGGAGTCGGACAATGAGCAGTTCTTC | CASSLTGESDNEQFF
TRBD2 | once | TRBJ2-1 | TRBV27 | TGTGCCAGCAGTTTAAGGGGCCCGGGGGGGAATGAGCAGTTCTTC | CASSLRGPGGNEQFF
- | - | TRBJ2-3 | TRBV6-1 | TGTGCCAGCAGTGAAGTCGTCCAAGTCCGGGATACGCAGTATTTT | CASSEVVQVRDTQYF
TRBD2 | - | TRBJ2-5 | TRBV29-1 | TGCAGCGTCCCTACTAGCGGGGGCCAAGAGACCCAGTACTTC | CSVPTSGGQETQYF
- | - | TRBJ2-7 | TRBV11-2 | TGTGCCAGCAGCGTGGGACTTTTCGCGGCAGCGAAAAACTACGAGCAGTACTTC | CASSVGLFAAAKNYEQYF
- | once | TRBJ1-3 | TRBV5-4 | TGTGCCAGCAGCTTCCACACAGAGGACTACTCTGGAAACACCATATATTTT | CASSFHTEDYSGNTIYF
- | - | TRBJ2-1 | TRBV7-2 | TGTGCCAGCAGTCGTCGCGCGGGGGCGCCGAACTACGAGCAGTTCTTC | CASSRRAGAPNYEQFF
- | - | TRBJ1-2 | TRBV7-2 | TGTGCCAGCAGCTTACGATCGGCTAACTATGGCTACACCTTC | CASSLRSANYGYTF
TRBD1 | - | TRBJ1-6 | TRBV6-6 | TGTGCCAGCAGGGGGACAGGGAGCTCACCCCTCCACTTT | CASRGTGSSPLHF
- | - | TRBJ1-5 | TRBV28 | TGTGCCAGCAGTTATCAAGGTAGCGGTCAGCCCCAGCATTTT | CASSYQGSGQPQHF
- | few | TRBJ2-3 | TRBV2 | TGTGCCAGCAGTTACTTGAGAAATACGCAGTATTTT | CASSYLRNTQYF
- | once | TRBJ2-7 | TRBV6-2/TRBV6-3 | TGTGCCAGCAGTTATCTTCTTGGGGCGAACTACGAGCAGTACTTC | CASSYLLGANYEQYF
- | - | TRBJ2-7 | TRBV5-1 | TGCGCCAGCAGCTTGGAGTCTCGGCGGGGCGAGCAGTACTTC | CASSLESRRGEQYF
TRBD1 | few | TRBJ1-2 | TRBV28 | TGTGCCAGTCGTGGGACAGGGGACGGTTATGGCTACACCTTC | CASRGTGDGYGYTF
- | - | TRBJ2-2 | TRBV5-1 | TGCGCCAGCAGCTACCGGACAGGGAGGGACACCGGGGAGCTGTTTTTT | CASSYRTGRDTGELFF
- | - | TRBJ1-1 | TRBV15 | TGTGCCACCAGCAGAGATGGAGAAATGAACACTGAAGCTTTCTTT | CATSRDGEMNTEAFF